This T cell receptor (beta chain) appears in the sequencing data of a study of cytomegalovirus exposure and HLA in healthy donors (dated by TCRdb to between 2016 and 2019). In the study overall: An earlier analysis of 587 of the donors reported approximately 260 Gb of sequence data and 95 million to 140 million unique TCR beta sequences obtained from about 179 million T cells. An early release that covered about 600 HLA-typed donors contained approximately 300 gigabases of sequencing data and some 87 million unique TCR sequences. Of the roughly 400 genotyped donors, approximately 82% fell in the genetic ancestry cluster associated with self-reported Caucasian donors. The aim of the study was to test whether cataloging public T cell receptors could identify signatures of past pathogen exposure. The study profiled the T cell repertoires of hundreds of subjects by immunosequencing and related them to cytomegalovirus serostatus. Along with the roughly 670-subject first cohort, a separate validation cohort of 120 different subjects was used. To predict cytomegalovirus infection status, the study brought together high-throughput TCR immunosequencing, statistical association of individual TCRs with disease status, and machine learning. A later analysis re-examined previously published TCR beta repertoires from just over 650 donors and added high-resolution HLA genotyping to investigate patterns of TCR occurrence. Rather than using new phenotypic data, the later analysis identified candidate immune exposures from TCR beta sequences and from how often those sequences occurred across donors. An earlier analysis of approximately 500 of the donors applied high-throughput TCR beta sequencing to assess whether each TCR beta V gene segment acted as functional or pseudogenic. Alongside the repertoire data, information on donor age, sex, ethnicity and CMV serostatus was compiled. A later genetic analysis took genome-wide SNP genotypes for about three fifths of the roughly 700 donors and used that subset as a discovery cohort. All discovery cohort repertoires had been generated on a single sequencing platform. Class I and class II HLA loci were covered by the typing at four-digit resolution. The number of typed donors differed by locus: about 629-640 for A, B, C, DRB1 and DQB1; approximately 520 for DQA1; roughly 600 for DPA1; and roughly 470 for DPB1. Roughly five DR-DQ haplotypes were treated as single units for association and clustering because of strong linkage in the cohort. Among over 350 genotyped donors of the cohort, an average of 235,054 unique TCR beta nucleotide sequences were sequenced per donor, roughly 18% of them non-productive. Summary of the overall study and its limitations: A cluster of highly shared sequence variants was judged likely to be a technical artifact of the sequencing pipeline. A later analysis reported that several top co-occurrence clusters appeared linked to parvovirus B19, influenza, CMV and Epstein-Barr virus. Because HLA typing was unavailable for some donors at each locus, only the typed subset was used in association tests. According to a later genetic analysis, donors in an Asian-associated ancestry cluster had fewer N-insertions in productive TCRs than the approximately 710-donor mean. According to a later analysis, TCR association rates differed among HLA loci, with DRB1 alleles showing the most associated TCRs and HLA-C alleles showing the fewest. Immune exposure information for the cohort was limited to CMV serostatus. The earlier analysis of around 600 of the donors excluded around 17 rarely observed V segments, including chromosome 9 orphons, because counts were too low. A further reported finding was that TCR beta sequences accurately predicted the HLA-A and HLA-B alleles for most subjects in the first cohort. Linkage disequilibrium might explain the correlated functional status among segregating V segments, but an unknown experimental factor could not be excluded. Specific HLA alleles were associated with 16,951 TCR beta sequences at a false discovery rate of 0.05 in a later analysis. Cytomegalovirus status was reported to be diagnosed by the classifier with high specificity and sensitivity in both the original and validation cohorts. In a later genetic analysis, a missense DCLRE1C variant was associated with V-gene and J-gene trimming of TCR beta chains, and the association was replicated in an independent cohort. Presence/absence analyses assumed roughly uniform sequencing depth across donors, an assumption that may not hold. Assigning TCR associations to individual alleles was difficult when HLA alleles, especially DR and DQ, strongly co-occurred. The study gave a list of more than 150 TCR beta chains associated with cytomegalovirus. Most TCR sequences were observed very rarely across donors, whereas some public TCRs were present in many individuals. A later analysis found that HLA-associated TCR beta chains were more clonally expanded and had lower generation probabilities than equally common non-associated chains. Most CMV-associated TCR beta chains appeared to be HLA-restricted in a later analysis, and the HLA associations seemed to be driven largely by CMV exposure. It was suggested by the authors that the approach could potentially be generalized to other disease states and immunological phenotypes. This cohort had only TCR beta chains sequenced, and the lack of alpha or paired-chain data limited which features could be detected. In vitro tests confirmed that a few of the cytomegalovirus-associated TCR beta chains recognize cytomegalovirus antigens. In an earlier analysis of about 550 of the donors, most TCR beta V segments were observed in productive rearrangements about 87% or about 30% of the time, broadly matching IMGT annotations.

Library construction relied on the immunoSEQ multiplex PCR assay. For the multiplex PCR, a mixture combining 60 forward primers for TCR Vbeta segments and 13 reverse primers for TCR Jbeta segments was used. A multiplex PCR assay on genomic DNA amplified the CDR3 region of rearranged TCR beta genes. The Illumina HiSeq System was used to sequence the amplified TCR beta libraries as 87-base-pair reads. Per the source publication's procedure: In a later analysis, around 80 million unique TCR beta chains were counted across the 666 repertoires, and around 11 million of these chains were shared by at least two donors. Raw reads were error-corrected and collapsed into unique sequences by a nearest-neighbor algorithm in which closely related sequences were merged to remove PCR and sequencing errors. CDR3 sequences were aligned to IMGT reference sequences to assign V, D and J gene segments. For a sequence to be retained, a match of at least six nucleotides to both a V gene segment and a J gene segment was required. A rearrangement counted as productive if the CDR3 had no stop codons and remained in frame with V and J, and every other rearrangement counted as non-productive. Following IMGT convention, CDR3 was defined as the stretch from the second conserved V-encoded cysteine up to the conserved J-encoded phenylalanine. The earlier analysis of fewer than 700 of the donors excluded sequences that lacked an unambiguous match to a single V gene segment. An earlier analysis of a few hundred of the donors called V segments functional above 56.7% productive rearrangements and segregating when the between-donor standard deviation exceeded 5%. A statistical classification framework was developed to diagnose cytomegalovirus status using the catalog of TCR beta chain sequences. A later analysis assigned V and J genes by comparing TCR nucleotide sequences with IMGT/GENE-DB human TR gene sequences. A later analysis assigned CDR3 sequences and most-parsimonious VDJ recombination scenarios with the TCRdist pipeline. In a later analysis, each TCR beta chain was defined by its CDR3 amino acid sequence together with its V-gene family, and reads lacking a unique V-gene family were excluded. As a way to deal with suspected cross-contamination and a sequencing artifact, a later analysis dropped approximately 570 nucleotide sequences that were highly shared and had low generation probability. For each public chain, a later analysis derived a clonal expansion index from normalized ranks of inferred template counts within each repertoire. In a later analysis, generation probabilities were computed with a VDJ recombination model fitted to out-of-frame rearrangements, and the resulting probabilities were checked against IGoR. Hypergeometric tests were used in a later analysis to score TCR-TCR, TCR-HLA and TCR-CMV co-occurrence, with a repertoire-size bias correction applied to the TCR pairs. False discovery rates were estimated in a later analysis by permuting HLA or CMV assignments 20 times. In a later analysis, co-occurring TCRs were grouped with DBSCAN, and TCRdist sequence similarity was added when clustering was performed within HLA-allele-positive subsets. Repertoires with fewer than 30,000 or more than 120,000 public chains, plus five repertoires with anomalous nucleotide sharing, were excluded from co-occurrence clustering. The immuneACCESS repertoire file appears here via TCRdb, limited to in-frame rearrangements. These files lack a portion of the clones; in checked studies, under half of the deficit traces to unresolved V genes, and the cause of the others is not known. The V and J calls and clone size come from that table; D and trimming were worked out from the DNA. This sample lists under 200,000 clones; around 80% were detected once. Of the sample, 2.3% falls within the top ten clones.

The cohort comprised 710 or so healthy bone marrow donors. All cohort members were sampled while nominally healthy, although unrecorded immune exposures were likely present. The donor tested CMV seronegative and was one of the 352 seronegative cohort members. Each donor provided a peripheral blood sample, and peripheral blood mononuclear cells were used for TCR beta sequencing. The Qiagen DNeasy Blood Extraction Kit was used to extract genomic DNA from the blood cell samples. As to this clone: No antigen is known for it. One base away there is no much larger clone; base qualities are not given.

The sequence derives from a male donor in good health and CMV-seronegative. Material: PBMCs.

The DNA is as follows: TGTGCCAGCAGCGTAGACAGGGGGCGAACTGAAGCTTTCTTT. It is translated as CASSVDRGRTEAFF. The sequence links TRBV7-2 to TRBJ1-1, with 10 bases aligning to TRBD1. Unmatched junction bases come to 5, with V trimmed by 5 bases and J by 5 bases. From its cysteine to its phenylalanine, the CDR3 spans 14 amino acids. Only CDR3 DNA is held: 42 bases, read in frame from base 1. As encoded in the germline V gene, CDR1 is SGHTA while CDR2 is FQGNSA.